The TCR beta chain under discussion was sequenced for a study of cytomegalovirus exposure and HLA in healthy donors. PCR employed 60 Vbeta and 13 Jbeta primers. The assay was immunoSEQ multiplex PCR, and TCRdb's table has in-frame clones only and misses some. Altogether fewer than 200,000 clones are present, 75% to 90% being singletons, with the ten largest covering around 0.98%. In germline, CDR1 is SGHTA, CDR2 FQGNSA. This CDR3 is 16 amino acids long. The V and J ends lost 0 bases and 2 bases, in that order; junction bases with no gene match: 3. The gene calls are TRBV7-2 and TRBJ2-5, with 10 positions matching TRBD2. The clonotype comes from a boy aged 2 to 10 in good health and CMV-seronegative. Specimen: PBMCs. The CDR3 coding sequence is TGTGCCAGCAGCTTAGCGGTAGCGGGGGGTCAAGAGACCCAGTACTTC. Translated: CASSLAVAGGQETQYF.